The 9 T cell receptor beta chains reported below all come from one sample, sequenced in a study of control samples from healthy donors and cancer patients. Only in-frame clones appear in the TCRdb table, and some are missing; sequencing was by immunoSEQ multiplex PCR. The table includes 61,000 or so clones, around 90% detected once. Sequencing input: PBMCs. These TCRs come from a man between 60 and 75 years old with colorectal cancer.

The V and J genes are TRBV7-9 and TRBJ2-7; TRBD1 is a possible D gene (6 bases). V lost 5 bases and J lost 3, with 11 bases in between. The CDR3 extends over 13 amino acids. In germline, CDR1 is SEHNR, CDR2 FQNEAQ (reference sequence). The CDR3 DNA reads as TGTGCCAGCAGCCCTGGACAGAACTACGAGCAGTACTTC. Its protein is CASSPGQNYEQYF.

The chain couples TRBV11-3 to TRBJ2-6; TRBD1 agrees at 7 bases. Germline V lookup: CDR1 SGHNT, CDR2 YENEEA. This CDR3 region has 14 residues. With V trimmed by 6 bases and J by 12 bases, 11 bases remained unmatched. CDR3 bases: TGTGCCAGCAGACGGACAGGAGTAGGCGGCGTCCTGACTTTC. The encoded protein is CASRRTGVGGVLTF.

The chain links TRBV12-3 or TRBV12-4 to TRBJ1-4, with D maybe TRBD1 (5 bases). The length of the CDR3 is 12 residues. Trimming left V 6 bases short and J 13 bases short, with 15 bases between. The DNA for the CDR3 is TGTGCCAGCAGCCCGACGAGGGGTTCACTGTTTTTT. Protein: CASSPTRGSLFF.

The chain employs TRBV6-5 and TRBJ2-7; 8 positions agree with TRBD1. Trimming took 6 bases from V and 1 from J; bases not matched to a gene: 8. The CDR3 loop spans 15 amino acids. CDR1 MNHEY and CDR2 SVGAGI come from the germline V gene. CDR3 protein: CASSKGTGASYEQYF. The CDR3 nucleotides are TGTGCCAGCAGCAAAGGGACAGGCGCTTCCTACGAGCAGTACTTC.

This chain links TRBV7-9 with TRBJ2-5, with TRBD2 matching 15 bases. V trimming: 5 bases; J trimming: 4 bases; junction bases outside the gene matches: 5. This CDR3 is 16 amino acids long. Germline V lookup: CDR1 SEHNR, CDR2 FQNEAQ (reference sequence). The CDR3 coding sequence is TGTGCCAGCAGCCCGGGACTAGCGGGGGGCGGAGAGACCCAGTACTTC. Translating it yields CASSPGLAGGGETQYF. The full variable domain, rest sourced from reference TRBV7-9 and TRBJ2-5, is DTGVSQNPRHKITKRGQNVTFRCDPISEHNRLYWYRQTLGQGPEFLTYFQNEAQLEKSRLLSDRFSAERPKGSFSTLEIQRTEQGDSAMYLCASSPGLAGGGETQYFGPGTRLLVL.

CDR3 DNA sequence: TGTGCCAGCAGCTTGATCGGACAGGGGTCCTACGAGCAGTACTTC. Translation: CASSLIGQGSYEQYF. V and J are TRBV5-6 and TRBJ2-7, with 9 bases identical to TRBD1. Germline V lookup: CDR1 SGHDT, CDR2 YYEEEE. The CDR3 spans 15 residues. J was trimmed by 1 base and V by 1 base; bases with no gene match: 3.

This clone appeared a few times. This chain links TRBV4-1 with TRBJ2-1; 9 bases are a match to TRBD2. Germline assignment: CDR1 MGHRA and CDR2 YSYEKL. The CDR3 consists of 16 residues. V was pared by 0 bases and J by 6 bases, with 6 bases of the junction left unmatched. CDR3 sequence (DNA): TGCGCCAGCAGCCAAGACCTGCGGGGGGGCTTCAATGAGCAGTTCTTC. Translation gives CASSQDLRGGFNEQFF.

The chain is built from TRBV7-3 and TRBJ2-3, with TRBD2 as a possible D gene (6 bases). CDR3 length equals 14 residues. CDR1 and CDR2 (germline): SGHTA, FQGTGA. Trimming took off 3 bases at V and 2 bases at J, with 9 bases between the two ends. Here the CDR3 reads CASSLAGTTDTQYF. The CDR3 coding sequence is TGTGCCAGCAGCTTGGCGGGAACCACAGATACGCAGTATTTT. The full variable domain, completed using reference TRBV7-3 and TRBJ2-3, is GAGVSQTPSNKVTEKGKYVELRCDPISGHTALYWYRQSLGQGPEFLIYFQGTGAADDSGLPNDRFFAVRPEGSVSTLKIQRTERGDSAVYLCASSLAGTTDTQYFGPGTRLTVL.

The rearrangement joins TRBV19 to TRBJ2-5; 12 bases map to TRBD1. After removal of 5 bases from V and 5 bases from J, the junction contained 6 bases not matched to a gene. Germline V gives CDR1 LNHDA, CDR2 SQIVND (reference sequence). There are 15 residues in the CDR3. In DNA, the CDR3 is TGTGCCAGTAGTCGGGGACAGGGGGCAGGGGAGACCCAGTACTTC. Translating it yields CASSRGQGAGETQYF.